This T cell receptor (beta chain) was sequenced for a study of CD8 T cells in ankylosing spondylitis. TCRdb itself ran the 5' RACE reads through MiXCR, one entry per CDR3 protein. The sample lists about 390,000 distinct CDR3 sequences; about 20% were seen once. Per germline, CDR1 DFQATT and CDR2 SNEGSKA (reference sequence). The CDR3 is 16 residues long. V was pared by 0 bases and J by 4 bases, with 6 bases of the junction left unmatched. Worth noting for this clonotype: The antigen remains unidentified.

Study-level points and caveats: There was a TCR beta motif, made of several highly homologous variants, that appeared characteristic of ankylosing spondylitis blood. Past research had described some motif variants in reactive arthritis synovial fluid and blood. Disease-linked clones reportedly concentrated significantly in matched ankylosing spondylitis synovial fluid.

The V and J genes are TRBV20-1 and TRBJ2-3, with 11 bases fitting TRBD1. This clonotype was sampled from a male donor with ankylosing spondylitis. The sample consisted of blood, either unsorted or a sorted T cell fraction (not recorded which). The CDR3 reads CSARDSGTGGPDTQYF. The CDR3 DNA reads as TGCAGTGCTAGAGATAGCGGGACAGGGGGTCCAGATACGCAGTATTTT.